Each of the 20 T cell receptor beta chains below was sequenced from the same sample in a study of pediatric ulcerative colitis. The rectum was sampled with one to two pinch biopsies at colonoscopy. Libraries were prepared by immunoSEQ multiplex PCR; TCRdb keeps only in-frame clonotypes and omits some of them. The table shows approximately 13,000 clones, with roughly three quarters occurring only once. The sample comprised gut tissue. These receptors came from a boy between 5 and 17 years old who was a control in a study of pediatric ulcerative colitis.

The chain combines TRBV27 with TRBJ1-2; the match to TRBD1 covers 7 bases. J was trimmed by 4 bases and V by 6 bases; bases with no gene match: 8. The CDR3 spans 14 residues. The V gene's germline CDR1 is MNHEY and CDR2 SMNVEV (reference sequence). CDR3 nucleotide sequence: TGTGCCAGCAGCCCCCGACAGGGAGCCTATGGCTACACCTTC. It translates to CASSPRQGAYGYTF.

This chain uses TRBV2 with TRBJ2-2, with 8 bases aligning to TRBD2. The V and J ends lost 8 bases and 1 base, in that order; junction bases with no gene match: 6. CDR3 size: 15 residues. Germline assignment: CDR1 SNHLY and CDR2 FYNNEI. In DNA form, the CDR3 reads TGTGCCAGCGCAGTTAGCGGGATGAACACCGGGGAGCTGTTTTTT. This codes for CASAVSGMNTGELFF.

This clone was picked up one time. The gene calls are TRBV12-5 and TRBJ2-7, with D possibly called TRBD1 or TRBD2 (5 bases each). This CDR3 comprises 14 residues. The V and J ends lost 7 bases and 9 bases respectively, with 22 bases between them. Germline CDR1 LGHNT, CDR2 FRNRAP. CDR3 sequence: CASASAAGGRAQYF. In DNA form, the CDR3 reads TGTGCTAGTGCCTCGGCCGCTGGGGGTCGGGCGCAGTACTTC.

This chain connects TRBV11-2 to TRBJ1-1; 8 nucleotides agree with TRBD1. The CDR3 sequence is 11 residues long. Trimming took 8 bases from V and 10 from J; bases not matched to a gene: 6. Germline CDR1 SGHAT, CDR2 FQNNGV. In DNA form, the CDR3 reads TGTGCCAGCTCCCCCGGGACAGGAGCTTTCTTT. This translates into CASSPGTGAFF. The full variable domain, rest sourced from reference TRBV11-2 and TRBJ1-1, is EAGVAQSPRYKIIEKRQSVAFWCNPISGHATLYWYQQILGQGPKLLIQFQNNGVVDDSQLPKDRFSAERLKGVDSTLKIQPAKLEDSAVYLCASSPGTGAFFGQGTRLTVV.

This chain joins TRBV18 and TRBJ2-1; TRBD1 or TRBD2 may be the D gene (6 bases each). Deletions cut 3 bases from V and 3 bases from J, with 15 bases between. Germline V gene data show CDR1 as KGHSH and CDR2 as LQKENI. The CDR3 loop spans 16 amino acids. CDR3 sequence reads: CASSPLVGGGYNEQFF. CDR3 nucleotides: TGTGCCAGCTCACCCTTGGTCGGGGGCGGCTACAATGAGCAGTTCTTC.

The V gene is TRBV5-3, the J gene TRBJ2-7, with D possibly matching TRBD1 (7 bases). TRBV5-3 is designated an ORF whose function remains uncertain. The CDR3 contains 17 residues. The V and J ends lost 4 bases and 2 bases respectively, with 22 bases between them. CDR3 bases: TGTGCCAGAAGCATGTCCCTGACAGGGAGGTCGACCTACGAGCAGTACTTC. Its translation: CARSMSLTGRSTYEQYF.

The chain recombines TRBV7-2 with TRBJ2-3; D gene uncertain. The ends were cut back, 0 bases at V and 4 bases at J, with 5 bases in the middle. Germline-derived CDR1 and CDR2 are SGHTA and FQGNSA. The CDR3 has 13 residues. CDR3 loop: CASSLAYPDTQYF. The CDR3 region has the DNA TGTGCCAGCAGCTTAGCCTACCCAGATACGCAGTATTTT. The entire variable domain, with the rest obtained from reference TRBV7-2 and TRBJ2-3, is as follows: GAGVSQSPSNKVTEKGKDVELRCDPISGHTALYWYRQSLGQGLEFLIYFQGNSAPDKSGLPSDRFSAERTGGSVSTLTIQRTQQEDSAVYLCASSLAYPDTQYFGPGTRLTVL.

The CDR3 coding sequence is TGTGCCAGCAGGTACGAGCGGGAGTCGGCGGGTTACAATGAGCAGTTCTTC. It specifies CASRYERESAGYNEQFF. This chain uses TRBV6-8 with TRBJ2-1; 8 nucleotides align to TRBD2. Germline CDR1 is MNHGY and CDR2 is SAAAGT. The trim removed 6 bases at V and 4 bases at J, leaving 14 bases unmatched. This CDR3 has 17 amino acids.

The table lists this clone with a count of one. A read error may account for a junction end that differs from germline. This sequence joins TRBV7-7 and TRBJ2-2; weak D call: TRBD1 (6 bases). The CDR3 has 13 residues. The germline gives CDR1 SSHAT, CDR2 FNYEAQ (reference sequence). CDR3 sequence (DNA): TGTGCTAGCAGCTCCAGGGGTTCCGGGGAGCTGTTTTTT. Translated, it gives CASSSRGSGELFF.

This clone has just a few counts. This chain joins TRBV5-6 and TRBJ1-1; D is unresolved. Germline CDR1 is SGHDT and CDR2 is YYEEEE. Trimming left V 0 bases short and J 0 bases short, with 9 bases between. The CDR3 has 15 residues. CDR3 residues: CASSLAGNMNTEAFF. CDR3 DNA: TGTGCCAGCAGCTTGGCCGGGAACATGAACACTGAAGCTTTCTTT.

The gene calls are TRBV11-3 and TRBJ2-5, with 8 bases matching TRBD2. The CDR3 runs to 15 residues. J lost 4 bases, V lost 4 bases, and 8 bases had no gene match. Per the germline V gene, CDR1 is SGHNT and CDR2 is YENEEA. CDR3 loop: CASSYEREYGETQYF. DNA for the CDR3: TGTGCCAGCAGCTATGAGCGGGAGTATGGAGAGACCCAGTACTTC. The complete variable domain, with remaining parts taken from reference TRBV11-3 and TRBJ2-5, reads EAGVVQSPRYKIIEKKQPVAFWCNPISGHNTLYWYLQNLGQGPELLIRYENEEAVDDSQLPKDRFSAERLKGVDSTLKIQPAELGDSAVYLCASSYEREYGETQYFGPGTRLLVL.

J is TRBJ1-4 and V is TRBV5-4; TRBD1 is a possible D gene (5 bases). This CDR3 region has 13 residues. The ends were cut back, 2 bases at V and 11 bases at J, with 13 bases in the middle. Germline loops: CDR1 SGHNT, CDR2 YYREEE (reference sequence). CDR3 coding DNA: TGTGCCAGCAGCTTCGGGACCGATCTTAAACTGTTTTTT. This codes for CASSFGTDLKLFF.

The chain recombines TRBV10-2 with TRBJ2-7; TRBD1 aligns across 7 bases. Trimming removed 0 bases from V and 6 bases from J; junction bases left unmatched: 2. CDR3 length equals 13 residues. Germline-derived CDR1 and CDR2 are WSHSY and SAAADI. CDR3 in amino acids: CASSESTGTEQYV. Here the CDR3 DNA reads TGCGCCAGCAGTGAGTCGACAGGGACCGAGCAGTACGTC.

This clone appeared once. The genes are TRBV7-6 and TRBJ2-1, with TRBD2 matching over 7 bases. The CDR3 has 20 residues. V shed 2 bases, J shed 11 bases, and the junction held 27 bases outside the gene matches. Germline V gene sequence: CDR1 SGHVS, CDR2 FNYEAQ. The CDR3 loop reads CASSLRSVPGLRRASGQQFF. CDR3 coding DNA: TGTGCCAGCAGCTTAAGGTCGGTCCCAGGCCTTCGAAGGGCTAGCGGCCAGCAGTTCTTC.

This clone has a handful of counts. V gene TRBV2 combines with J gene TRBJ2-2, with unresolved D. This CDR3 comprises 14 residues. Looked up from germline, CDR1 is SNHLY and CDR2 is FYNNEI. V was pared by 7 bases and J by 6 bases, with 15 bases between. CDR3 in DNA: TGTGCCAGCATACCGACGCCCCAAGCCGGGGAGCTGTTTTTT. Translating it yields CASIPTPQAGELFF.

The chain carries TRBV7-9 and TRBJ2-2, with 7 nucleotides matching TRBD2. The CDR3 consists of 10 residues. CDR1 is SEHNR, CDR2 FQNEAQ, per germline (reference sequence). CDR3 in DNA: TGTGGAAGCGGGGCCGGGGAGCTGTTTTTT. It encodes CGSGAGELFF.

This rearrangement joins TRBV6-5 to TRBJ2-1; D possibly corresponds to TRBD2 (5 bases). The ends were cut back, 6 bases at V and 15 bases at J, with 21 bases in the middle. CDR1 MNHEY and CDR2 SVGAGI come from the germline V gene. CDR3 length equals 13 residues. The CDR3 nucleotides are TGTGCCAGCAGCCCCGACGGGGTGGGTCTGATGTTCTTC. Translating it yields CASSPDGVGLMFF.

The gene calls are TRBV5-1 and TRBJ2-7; perhaps TRBD2 as D (6 bases). CDR3 size: 15 residues. The V end was cut by 4 bases, the J end by 2 bases, with 16 bases between. CDR1 and CDR2 (germline): SGHRS, YFSETQ. The CDR3 DNA is TGCGCCAGCAGCACCAAGTTAGCGGCAGCCTACGAGCAGTACTTC. This translates into CASSTKLAAAYEQYF.

This chain joins TRBV25-1 and TRBJ2-1; the D is unclear. Trimming took off 4 bases at V and 5 bases at J, with 6 bases between the two ends. The CDR3 contains 12 residues. Germline V CDR1 and CDR2: MGHDK, SYGVNS. The CDR3 DNA reads as TGTGCCAGCAGTGGACTGCACAATGAGCAGTTCTTC. Its translation: CASSGLHNEQFF.

The V and J genes are TRBV2 and TRBJ2-7, with D uncertain. Trimming removed 0 bases from V and 3 bases from J, with 9 bases in between. The CDR3 length is 14 residues. CDR1 and CDR2 from the germline V gene are SNHLY and FYNNEI. The CDR3 here is CASSEALQDYEQYF. The CDR3 DNA reads as TGTGCCAGCAGTGAAGCGCTTCAGGACTACGAGCAGTACTTC. Drawing the rest from reference TRBV2 and TRBJ2-7, the complete variable domain is EPEVTQTPSHQVTQMGQEVILRCVPISNHLYFYWYRQILGQKVEFLVSFYNNEISEKSEIFDDQFSVERPDGSNFTLKIRSTKLEDSAMYFCASSEALQDYEQYFGPGTRLTVT.